Listed below are T cell receptor beta chains from one sample, sequenced in a study of blood T cell repertoires in COVID-19. Assay: immunoSEQ multiplex PCR; the TCRdb copy retains only in-frame clones and omits some. Here the sample spans fewer than 15,000 clones, over 75% being singletons. The material sequenced was peripheral blood. Receptors were obtained from a human donor in a cohort sampled during active COVID-19. CDR3s include the opening cysteine and the closing phenylalanine or tryptophan. D genes are given only for firm matches. Size is omitted from some rows. Given values are once, few, many or a class for expanded clones.

cdr3_length	d_call	v_call	clone_size	j_call	cdr3_nt	cdr3_aa
14	.	TRBV28	once	TRBJ1-5	TGTGCCAGCAGACTCTACAGGGCGGGCCAGCCCCAGCATTTT	CASRLYRAGQPQHF
14	.	TRBV5-3	.	TRBJ2-5	TGTGCCAGAAGTTTGCACAGGTACCAAGAGACCCAGTACTTC	CARSLHRYQETQYF
16	.	TRBV9	few	TRBJ1-2	TGTGCCAGCAGCGTAGCCCAGAGCCCTAGGTTGGGTGGCTACACCTTC	CASSVAQSPRLGGYTF
17	TRBD1	TRBV10-3	.	TRBJ1-4	TGTGCCATCAGTGAGCGGGGTATCGGACAGGGGGGAGAAAAACTGTTTTTT	CAISERGIGQGGEKLFF
15	TRBD2	TRBV7-6	.	TRBJ2-2	TGTGCCAGCAGCTTAGTGGCTAGCGGAGGCGGGGAGCTGTTTTTT	CASSLVASGGGELFF
15	.	TRBV7-9	once	TRBJ1-2	TGTGCCAGCAGCTTGAGAGACAGGTTGAATGATGGCTACACCTTC	CASSLRDRLNDGYTF
15	.	TRBV14	.	TRBJ1-3	TGTGCCAGCTCTACGCGGGTGCTCTCTGGAAACACCATATATTTT	CASSTRVLSGNTIYF
14	TRBD2	TRBV7-9	.	TRBJ2-5	TGTGCCAGCAGCGCGACTAGCGGGATGGAGACCCAGTACTTC	CASSATSGMETQYF
15	TRBD1	TRBV6-5	.	TRBJ1-2	TGTGCCAGCACCCATGCCGGGACAGGGTGGGATGGCTACACCTTC	CASTHAGTGWDGYTF
12	.	TRBV12-3/TRBV12-4	.	TRBJ2-3	TGTGCCAGCAGTCACACTAGATATACGCAGTATTTT	CASSHTRYTQYF
15	TRBD2	TRBV19	.	TRBJ2-2	TGTGCCACCCGGAGCGGGAGGGCCAACACCGGGGAGCTGTTTTTT	CATRSGRANTGELFF
15	TRBD1	TRBV6-2/TRBV6-3	once	TRBJ2-7	TGTGCCAGCAGTTACTGGGACAGCGTAACCTACGAGCAGTACTTC	CASSYWDSVTYEQYF
17	TRBD1	TRBV29-1	.	TRBJ2-1	TGCAGCGTGCTGACATGGGCTTTAGGGGGCCCTTACAATGAGCAGTTCTTC	CSVLTWALGGPYNEQFF
14	.	TRBV11-2	.	TRBJ2-3	TGTGCCAGCAGCACATACAGGGACGCAGATACGCAGTATTTT	CASSTYRDADTQYF
13	.	TRBV9	.	TRBJ1-5	TGTGCCAGCAGCGTAGGCGAAAATCAGCCCCAGCATTTT	CASSVGENQPQHF
14	.	TRBV2	.	TRBJ1-5	TGTGCCAGCAGCGGACAGTCTAGCAATCAGCCCCAGCATTTT	CASSGQSSNQPQHF
14	TRBD2	TRBV3-1/TRBV3-2	.	TRBJ2-1	TGTGCCGCTTTAACTAGCGGGAGTCCCAATGAGCAGTTCTTC	CAALTSGSPNEQFF
14	TRBD1	TRBV27	.	TRBJ1-5	TGTGCCAGCAGTTCGGGACAGGGGGGACAGCCCCAGCATTTT	CASSSGQGGQPQHF
18	TRBD1	TRBV11-2	.	TRBJ1-1	TGTGCCAGCAGCTTAGACTACAGGGGGCGCGGGTTGAACACTGAAGCTTTCTTT	CASSLDYRGRGLNTEAFF
12	.	TRBV29-1	.	TRBJ2-5	TGCAGCGTTGGAGGACAGCTGGAGACCCAGTACTTC	CSVGGQLETQYF
15	TRBD1	TRBV6-5	.	TRBJ2-7	TGTGCCAGCAGTTACGCCGGACAGGGTTCCTACGAGCAGTACTTC	CASSYAGQGSYEQYF
16	TRBD2	TRBV5-1	.	TRBJ2-3	TGCGCCAGCAGCTTCCAACTAGCGGGGAGTTCAGATACGCAGTATTTT	CASSFQLAGSSDTQYF